The 2 T cell receptor beta chains below come from one sample, sequenced in a study of shared clonotypes between healthy human individuals. Libraries were prepared by immunoSEQ multiplex PCR; TCRdb keeps only in-frame clonotypes and omits some of them. The sample has about a million clones, approximately 80% seen once. The sequencing input was memory CD4+ T cells from PBMCs. The sample's subset: CD45RA-negative fraction. Receptors were obtained from a man aged 18 to 29 in good health. Some clones in this sample may be carry-over from other donors' samples.

Notes on this clone: This may be a read error, as it is one base from a much larger clone. Other DNA sequences in this sample translate to the same CDR3. The chain uses TRBV6-1 and TRBJ1-2; 9 bases match TRBD1. The CDR3 is 16 amino acids. V was clipped by 3 bases and J by 7 bases; unmatched bases: 12. CDR1 is MNHNS, CDR2 SASEGT, per germline. The CDR3 DNA follows: TGTGCCAGCAGTGAGGAACGGGGACAGGGAAAGATTGGCTACACCTTC. Translating gives CASSEERGQGKIGYTF.

The chain has TRBV27 and TRBJ2-3, with 7 bases identical to TRBD2. The CDR3 totals 15 residues. Losses at the gene ends were 8 bases for V and 1 base for J; bases not matched to a gene: 9. Germline V lookup: CDR1 MNHEY, CDR2 SMNVEV (reference sequence). As DNA, the CDR3 is TGTGCCAGCGACCCTGGCGGGAGTGGCACAGATACGCAGTATTTT. Protein product: CASDPGGSGTDTQYF.